These 20 T cell receptor beta chains were sequenced from one sample in a study of cytomegalovirus exposure and HLA in healthy donors. Use of 60 Vbeta and 13 Jbeta primers characterized the PCR. Libraries were prepared by immunoSEQ multiplex PCR; TCRdb keeps only in-frame clonotypes and omits some of them. The profile shows some 130,000 clones, roughly four fifths of them singletons. Input material: PBMCs. All receptors derive from a woman in her forties or fifties in good health and CMV-seronegative.

The chain uses TRBV6-6 and TRBJ2-2; unclear D gene. The CDR3 extends over 13 amino acids. Trimming stripped 9 bases from V and 1 base from J, with 9 bases between. Germline V CDR1 and CDR2: MNHNY, SVGAGI (reference sequence). CDR3 in amino acids: CASSALNTGELFF. DNA for the CDR3: TGTGCCAGTTCAGCGCTGAACACCGGGGAGCTGTTTTTT.

The chain recombines TRBV5-6 with TRBJ2-7; 9 bases align to TRBD1. J lost 7 bases, V lost 5 bases, and 13 bases had no gene match. Germline values: CDR1 SGHDT, CDR2 YYEEEE. This CDR3 comprises 15 residues. The CDR3 DNA sequence: TGTGCCAGCAGGAAAGACGGGACAGGGCTTTGGGAGCAGTACTTC. It specifies CASRKDGTGLWEQYF.

J is TRBJ1-1 and V is TRBV6-5; D gene uncertain. The CDR3 sequence is 15 residues long. CDR1 is MNHEY, CDR2 SVGAGI, per germline. Trimming left V 7 bases short and J 3 bases short, with 18 bases between. CDR3 in DNA: TGTGCCAGCACTCCCTCGAGAGGCGTCGACACTGAAGCTTTCTTT. As protein: CASTPSRGVDTEAFF.

This clone has more than one count but fewer than ten. This chain connects TRBV5-1 to TRBJ2-3; 9 positions match TRBD2. The CDR3 covers 18 residues. With 3 bases clipped from V and 6 bases from J, the junction kept 17 bases outside the gene matches. Germline V lookup: CDR1 SGHRS, CDR2 YFSETQ. For the CDR3, the DNA is TGCGCCAGCAGCTCAGGACTGAATAGCGGGAGTTCATACGATACGCAGTATTTT. Translating it yields CASSSGLNSGSSYDTQYF.

This chain's CDR3 is CASSVGQPEKLFF. CDR3 in DNA: TGTGCCAGCAGTGTAGGACAGCCTGAAAAACTGTTTTTT. J is TRBJ1-4 and V is TRBV25-1, with D tentatively TRBD1 (6 bases). The CDR3 totals 13 residues. Germline CDR1 and CDR2: MGHDK and SYGVNS. The V gene lost 4 bases and the J gene lost 7 bases, with 10 bases spanning the gap. Full variable domain (remainder filled in from reference TRBV25-1 and TRBJ1-4): EADIYQTPRYLVIGTGKKITLECSQTMGHDKMYWYQQDPGMELHLIHYSYGVNSTEKGDLSSESTVSRIRTEHFPLTLESARPSHTSQYLCASSVGQPEKLFFGSGTQLSVL.

V and J are TRBV7-2 and TRBJ2-7; D is ambiguous. Germline V CDR1 and CDR2: SGHTA, FQGNSA. Trimming cost V 1 base and J 3 bases, with 7 bases left between them. The CDR3 consists of 13 residues. CDR3 loop: CASSLGRVYEQYF. CDR3 nucleotide sequence: TGTGCCAGCAGCTTAGGACGGGTCTACGAGCAGTACTTC.

V gene TRBV9 combines with J gene TRBJ2-7; D remains unclear. The CDR3 length is 14 residues. Trimming took 0 bases from V and 4 from J, leaving 11 bases between them. Germline V CDR1 and CDR2: SGDLS, YYNGEE. Written as DNA, the CDR3 is TGTGCCAGCAGCGTAGGGCAGGAAACTTACGAGCAGTACTTC. Protein sequence: CASSVGQETYEQYF.

The V and J genes are TRBV18 and TRBJ1-1, with D possibly TRBD1 on 6 matching bases. Germline V gene data show CDR1 as KGHSH and CDR2 as LQKENI. CDR3 length: 15 residues. Trimming took off 2 bases at V and 1 base at J, with 11 bases between the two ends. CDR3 DNA: TGTGCCAGCTCACCATTGGCAGGGGAGAACACTGAAGCTTTCTTT. Translating gives CASSPLAGENTEAFF.

This chain uses TRBV25-1 with TRBJ1-2; possible D gene TRBD1, 6 bases. The CDR3 runs 14 residues. The V gene lost 0 bases and the J gene lost 5 bases, with 10 bases spanning the gap. CDR1 is MGHDK, CDR2 SYGVNS, per germline. CDR3 sequence reads: CASSEYRQVYGYTF. CDR3 nucleotides: TGTGCCAGCAGTGAATATCGACAGGTATATGGCTACACCTTC.

This chain uses TRBV30 with TRBJ2-1, with 8 positions matching TRBD1. The ends lost 8 bases at V and 0 bases at J; junction bases unmatched: 6. The germline V gene has CDR1 GTSNPN and CDR2 SVGIG (reference sequence). The CDR3 is 14 residues long. Here the CDR3 reads CAGKTGGSYNEQFF. CDR3 DNA sequence: TGTGCCGGAAAAACAGGGGGCTCCTACAATGAGCAGTTCTTC.

This rearrangement joins TRBV6-1 to TRBJ2-7, with 9 bases matching TRBD2. V trimming: 6 bases; J trimming: 3 bases; junction bases outside the gene matches: 9. This CDR3 has 15 amino acids. In germline, CDR1 is MNHNS, CDR2 SASEGT. This CDR3 is CASRVGTSPFYEQYV. DNA of the CDR3: TGTGCCAGCAGGGTGGGGACTAGCCCCTTCTACGAGCAGTACGTC.

The chain recombines TRBV13 with TRBJ1-3; perhaps TRBD1 as D (6 bases). This CDR3 comprises 16 residues. V shed 5 bases and J shed 0 bases, with 14 bases lying between them. Germline V gene lookup returns CDR1 PRHDT and CDR2 FYEKMQ (reference sequence). DNA of the CDR3: TGTGCCAGCAGCCACTCGGACAGCCACTCTGGAAACACCATATATTTT. Amino acids: CASSHSDSHSGNTIYF.

This rearrangement joins TRBV29-1 to TRBJ1-3; no firm D call. The CDR3 extends over 12 amino acids. V lost 4 bases to trimming and J lost 0 bases, with 4 bases between them. The V gene's germline CDR1 is SQVTM and CDR2 ANQGSEA. The CDR3 nucleotides read TGCAGCGTTGCCAGCTCTGGAAACACCATATATTTT. Translated, it gives CSVASSGNTIYF.

This chain uses TRBV9 with TRBJ2-1, with 11 bases that match TRBD2. V lost 3 bases and J lost 4; bases outside the gene matches: 3. The CDR3 has 15 residues. In germline, CDR1 is SGDLS, CDR2 YYNGEE. The CDR3 sequence: CASSGPSGRYNEQFF. As DNA, the CDR3 is TGTGCCAGCAGCGGCCCTAGCGGGAGGTACAATGAGCAGTTCTTC.

Comments on this clone: A junction end diverges from the germline sequence, so it may reflect a read error. The chain couples TRBV6-1 to TRBJ1-1, with 9 bases matching TRBD1. The CDR3 spans 20 residues. Germline V lookup: CDR1 MNHNS, CDR2 SASEGT. CDR3 residues: CASSENTPRQGGFMNTEAFF. The CDR3 DNA is TGTGCCAGCAGTGAAAACACCCCCCGACAGGGGGGCTTTATGAACACTGAAGCTTTTTTT.

This clone has more than one count but fewer than ten. V gene TRBV20-1 combines with J gene TRBJ2-1; D gene ambiguous. This CDR3 comprises 11 residues. Looked up from germline, CDR1 is DFQATT and CDR2 is SNEGSKA (reference sequence). With 1 base removed from V and 10 bases from J, the gap between germline ends came to 8 bases. The CDR3 is CSARGPREQFF. The CDR3 DNA follows: TGCAGTGCTAGAGGCCCTAGGGAGCAGTTCTTC.

The rearrangement uses TRBV25-1 and TRBJ2-5; D uncertain. Germline V lookup: CDR1 MGHDK, CDR2 SYGVNS. The CDR3 sequence is 14 residues long. Trimming shortened V by 2 bases and J by 1 base, and 8 bases separated the two germline ends. Here the CDR3 reads CASSENYFQETQYF. In DNA, the CDR3 is TGTGCCAGCAGTGAAAACTACTTCCAAGAGACCCAGTACTTC.

This clone was observed a single time. The chain uses TRBV5-1 and TRBJ2-7, with a possible D match to TRBD2 (5 bases). Germline V lookup: CDR1 SGHRS, CDR2 YFSETQ. Between the trimmed V and J ends, which lost 4 bases and 8 bases, there was a span of 19 bases. This CDR3 comprises 14 residues. CDR3 bases: TGCGCCAGCAGCGACGGGGAAAGGGCCGGAAAGCAGTACTTC. Protein sequence: CASSDGERAGKQYF.

The chain's CDR3 is CASSLGGEETQYF. In nucleotides, the CDR3 is TGTGCCAGCAGCTTGGGCGGGGAAGAGACCCAGTACTTC. This chain connects TRBV5-6 to TRBJ2-5, with a tentative D call TRBD2 (6 bases). V was shortened by 0 bases and J by 3 bases, with 6 bases between the two germline ends. This CDR3 has 13 residues. Germline CDR1 is SGHDT and CDR2 is YYEEEE.

The genes are TRBV5-6 and TRBJ2-7, with TRBD2 identical over 12 bases. Trimming at V came to 4 bases and at J to 0 bases, leaving 5 bases not matched to a gene. CDR1 is SGHDT, CDR2 YYEEEE, per germline. This CDR3 is built from 16 residues. The CDR3 spells CASSPRTSGTSYEQYF. The CDR3, as DNA: TGTGCCAGCAGCCCCCGGACTAGCGGGACCTCCTACGAGCAGTACTTC.